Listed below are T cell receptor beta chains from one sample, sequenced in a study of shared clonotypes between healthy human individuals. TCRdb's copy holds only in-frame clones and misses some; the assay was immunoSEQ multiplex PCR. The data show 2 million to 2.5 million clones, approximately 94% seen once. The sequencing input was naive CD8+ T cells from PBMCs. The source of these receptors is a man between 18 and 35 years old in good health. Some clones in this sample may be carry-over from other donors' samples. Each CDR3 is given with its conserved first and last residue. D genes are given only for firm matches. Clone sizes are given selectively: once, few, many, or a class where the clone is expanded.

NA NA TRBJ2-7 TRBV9 TGTGCCAGCAGCAGCGGGCCGGGGCGGAACGAGCAGTACTTC CASSSGPGRNEQYF
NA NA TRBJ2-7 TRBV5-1 TGCGCCAGCAGCTTTCCCCCTTACGAGCAGTACTTC CASSFPPYEQYF
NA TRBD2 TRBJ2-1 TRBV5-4 TGTGCCAGCAGCTTACTAGCGGGGACCTACAATGAGCAGTTCTTC CASSLLAGTYNEQFF
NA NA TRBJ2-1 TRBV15 TGTGCCACCAGCGGCACAAGGGGCGATGAGCAGTTCTTC CATSGTRGDEQFF
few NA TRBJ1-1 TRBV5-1 TGCGCCAGCAGCTTTCAGGGGACTGAAGCTTTCTTT CASSFQGTEAFF
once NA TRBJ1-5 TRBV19 TGTGCCAGTAGTACCCCCCGGGACAATCAGCAGCCCCAGCATTTT CASSTPRDNQQPQHF
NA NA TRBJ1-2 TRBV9 TGTGCCAGCAGCGTAGCGGACAGCCCAAACTATGGCTACACCTTC CASSVADSPNYGYTF
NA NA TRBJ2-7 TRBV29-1 TGCAGCGTTGAGTCGACCGGTGCCTCCTACGAGCAGTACTTC CSVESTGASYEQYF
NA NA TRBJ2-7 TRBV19 TGTGCCAGTAGTATAGCCTTCGGGTACGAGCAGTACTTC CASSIAFGYEQYF
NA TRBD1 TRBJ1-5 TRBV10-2 TGCGCCAGCAAGTCAGGGGGCTTGTTTCAGCCCCAGCATTTT CASKSGGLFQPQHF
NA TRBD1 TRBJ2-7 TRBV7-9 TGTGCCAGCAGCTCGGGACAGTTTATCGGGAAGTACTTC CASSSGQFIGKYF
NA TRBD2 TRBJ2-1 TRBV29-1 TGCAGCGTTCTCGGAGTTCTAGCGGGAAGGATCACCTACAATGAGCAGTTCTTC CSVLGVLAGRITYNEQFF
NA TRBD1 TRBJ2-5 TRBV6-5 TGTGCCAGCAGGTACAAGGACAGGGGAGGGAAGACCCAGTACTTC CASRYKDRGGKTQYF
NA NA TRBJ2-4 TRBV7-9 TGTGCCAGCACCCCTCCCTTGCTTACAGTAGCCAAAAACATTCAGTACTTC CASTPPLLTVAKNIQYF
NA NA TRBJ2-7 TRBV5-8 TGTGCCAGCAGCTTGGGGTCCACCTACGAGCAGTACTTC CASSLGSTYEQYF
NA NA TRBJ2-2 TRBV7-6 TGTGCCAGCAGCTTAGGGGACAACACCGGGGAGCTGTTTTTT CASSLGDNTGELFF
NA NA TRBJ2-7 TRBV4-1 TGCGCCAGCAGCGGACGACAGGGAGGGAGCTACGAGCAGTACTTC CASSGRQGGSYEQYF
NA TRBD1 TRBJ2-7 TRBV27 TGTGCCAGCAGCCAATACAGGGGTGGTTACGAGCAGTACTTC CASSQYRGGYEQYF
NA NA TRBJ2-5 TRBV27 TGTGCCAGCAGTTTCCAGGGGTCAGGAGAGACCCAGTACTTC CASSFQGSGETQYF
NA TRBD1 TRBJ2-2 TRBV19 TGTGCCAGTAGAATACAGGGGGCGGCCGGGGAGCTGTTTTTT CASRIQGAAGELFF
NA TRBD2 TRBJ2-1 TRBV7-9 TGTGCCAGCAGCTCTGGACTAGCGGAGCCCTACAATGAGCAGTTCTTC CASSSGLAEPYNEQFF
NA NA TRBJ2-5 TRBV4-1 TGCGCCAGCAGCCAAGCCAATGCAGGGCAGACCCAGTACTTC CASSQANAGQTQYF
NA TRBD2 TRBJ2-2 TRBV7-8 TGTGCCAGCAGCTTGCTACTAGCGGCAAACACCGGGGAGCTGTTTTTT CASSLLLAANTGELFF
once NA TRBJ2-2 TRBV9 TGTGCCAGCAGCGCCCGGAGGGGGGGCATGGACACCGGGGAGCTGTTTTTT CASSARRGGMDTGELFF
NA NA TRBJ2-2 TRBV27 TGTGCCAGCAGTCCCCTCGGCGGGTCTGGGTCGACGGGGGAGCTGTTTTTT CASSPLGGSGSTGELFF
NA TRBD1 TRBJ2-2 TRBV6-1 TGTGCCAGCAGTGAAGCATGGACAGGAGCAGACATCCGGACCGGGGAGCTGTTTTTT CASSEAWTGADIRTGELFF
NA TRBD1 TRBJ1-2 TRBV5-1 TGCGCCAGCAGCTCCTTCCTAGGGACAGGGGAAGGCTACACCTTC CASSSFLGTGEGYTF
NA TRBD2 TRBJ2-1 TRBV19 TGTGCCAGTAGTATGGGACTAGCGCTCAATGAGCAGTTCTTC CASSMGLALNEQFF
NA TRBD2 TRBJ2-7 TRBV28 TGTGCCAGCAGTTTACTAGCGGCGAGCTCCTACGAGCAGTACTTC CASSLLAASSYEQYF
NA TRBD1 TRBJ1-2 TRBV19 TGTGCCAGTAGTATGGGGACAGGGTTATATGGCTACACCTTC CASSMGTGLYGYTF
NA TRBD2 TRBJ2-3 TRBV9 TGTGCCAGCAGCGTAGGACTAGCGGTTAAAGATACGCAGTATTTT CASSVGLAVKDTQYF
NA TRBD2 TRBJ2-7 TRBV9 TGTGCCAGCAGCATGACATCCGGGACTAGCATCTACGAGCAGTACTTC CASSMTSGTSIYEQYF
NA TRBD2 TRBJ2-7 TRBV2 TGTGCCAGCAGTGGGGACAGACTAGCGGGAAGGGTTAAGCAGTACTTC CASSGDRLAGRVKQYF
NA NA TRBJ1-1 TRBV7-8 TGTGCCAGCAGCTTAGGACACCCGAACACTGAAGCTTTCTTT CASSLGHPNTEAFF
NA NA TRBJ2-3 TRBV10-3 TGTGCCATCAGTGAGTCAGGGTTAGGGACCCAAGCGCAGTATTTT CAISESGLGTQAQYF
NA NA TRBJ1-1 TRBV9 TGTGCCAGCAGCGTAGAGTCCGAGGGGGTCCGCCGAGGGGGGACTGAAGCTTTCTTT CASSVESEGVRRGGTEAFF
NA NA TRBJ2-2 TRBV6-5 TGTGCCAGCAGTTACTTCCGTGCCGGGGAGCTGTTTTTT CASSYFRAGELFF
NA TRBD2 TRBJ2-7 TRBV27 TGTGCCAGCAGCCTCCTAGCGGGAGCATACGAGCAGTACTTC CASSLLAGAYEQYF
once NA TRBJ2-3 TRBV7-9 TGTGCCAGCAGCTCCGTTGCGGCCTCTGGCACAGATACGCAGTATTTT CASSSVAASGTDTQYF
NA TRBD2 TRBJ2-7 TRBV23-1 TGCGCCAGCAGCCGGCTAGCGGGAGGGTACGAGCAGTACTTC CASSRLAGGYEQYF
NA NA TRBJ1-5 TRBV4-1 TGCGCCAGCAGCCCACGGACAGATAGCAATCAGCCCCAGCATTTT CASSPRTDSNQPQHF